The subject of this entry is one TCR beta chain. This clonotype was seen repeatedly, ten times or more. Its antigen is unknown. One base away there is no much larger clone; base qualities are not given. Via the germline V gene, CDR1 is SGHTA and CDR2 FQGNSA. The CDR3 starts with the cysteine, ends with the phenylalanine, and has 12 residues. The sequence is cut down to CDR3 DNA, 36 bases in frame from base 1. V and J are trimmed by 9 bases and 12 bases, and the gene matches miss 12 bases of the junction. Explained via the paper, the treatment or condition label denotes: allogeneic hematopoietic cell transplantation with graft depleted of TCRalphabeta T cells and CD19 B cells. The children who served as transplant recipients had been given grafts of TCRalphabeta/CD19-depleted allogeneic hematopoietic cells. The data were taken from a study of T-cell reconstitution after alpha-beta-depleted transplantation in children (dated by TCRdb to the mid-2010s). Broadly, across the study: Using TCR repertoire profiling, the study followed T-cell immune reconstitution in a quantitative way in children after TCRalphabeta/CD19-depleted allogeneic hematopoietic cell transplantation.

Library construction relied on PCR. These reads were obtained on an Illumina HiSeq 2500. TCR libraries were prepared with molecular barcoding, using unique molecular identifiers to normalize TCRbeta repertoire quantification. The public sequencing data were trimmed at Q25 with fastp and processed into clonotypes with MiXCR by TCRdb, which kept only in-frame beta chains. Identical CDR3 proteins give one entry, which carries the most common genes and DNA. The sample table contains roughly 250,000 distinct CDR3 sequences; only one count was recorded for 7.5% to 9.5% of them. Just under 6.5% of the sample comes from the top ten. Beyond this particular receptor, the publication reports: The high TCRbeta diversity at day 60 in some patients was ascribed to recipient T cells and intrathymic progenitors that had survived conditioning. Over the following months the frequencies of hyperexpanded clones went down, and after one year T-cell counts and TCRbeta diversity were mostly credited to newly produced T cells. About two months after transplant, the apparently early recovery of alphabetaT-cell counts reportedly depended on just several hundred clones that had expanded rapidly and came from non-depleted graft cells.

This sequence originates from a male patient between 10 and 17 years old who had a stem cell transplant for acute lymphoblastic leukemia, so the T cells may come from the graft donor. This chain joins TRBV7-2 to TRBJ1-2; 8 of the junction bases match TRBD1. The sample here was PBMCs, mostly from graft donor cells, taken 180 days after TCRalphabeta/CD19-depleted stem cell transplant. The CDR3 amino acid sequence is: CASEPTGGLDTF. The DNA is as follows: TGTGCCAGTGAACCAACAGGGGGGCTAGACACCTTC. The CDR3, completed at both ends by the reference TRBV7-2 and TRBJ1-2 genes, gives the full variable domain GAGVSQSPSNKVTEKGKDVELRCDPISGHTALYWYRQSLGQGLEFLIYFQGNSAPDKSGLPSDRFSAERTGGSVSTLTIQRTQQEDSAVYLCASEPTGGLDTFGSGTRLTVV.